The 28 T cell receptor beta chains listed next were all sequenced from one sample in a study of tumour-infiltrating T cells in Burkitt lymphoma. Using immunoSEQ multiplex PCR, the repertoire was profiled, and TCRdb retains in-frame clones only, with some absent. Among 45,000 to 60,000 clones, about a third were seen once, and the ten largest hold 2.9%. The specimen was tumor tissue. Every receptor here comes from a human donor with Burkitt lymphoma.

This clone has more than one count but fewer than ten. The chain employs TRBV15 and TRBJ2-1; D is undetermined. Germline V gives CDR1 LNHNV, CDR2 YYDKDF (reference sequence). The germline V and J ends were trimmed by 1 base and 7 bases, with 5 bases remaining between them. The CDR3 consists of 12 residues. The CDR3: CATSRVGNEQFF. The CDR3 DNA is TGTGCCACCAGCAGAGTGGGAAATGAGCAGTTCTTC. The full variable domain, with the rest looked up from reference TRBV15 and TRBJ2-1, is DAMVIQNPRYQVTQFGKPVTLSCSQTLNHNVMYWYQQKSSQAPKLLFHYYDKDFNNEADTPDNFQSRRPNTSFCFLDIRSPGLGDTAMYLCATSRVGNEQFFGPGTRLTVL.

The CDR3 protein is CASSSSPRGQGTEAFF. The CDR3 nucleotides read TGCGCCAGCAGCTCGTCCCCGAGGGGCCAGGGGACTGAAGCTTTCTTT. The gene calls are TRBV5-1 and TRBJ1-1; D may be TRBD1 (6 bases). This CDR3 is built from 16 residues. Trimming cost V 3 bases and J 5 bases, with 20 bases left between them. Looked up from germline, CDR1 is SGHRS and CDR2 is YFSETQ.

A few counts support this clone. The chain couples TRBV19 to TRBJ2-7; D is possibly TRBD2 (6 bases). V was trimmed by 3 bases and J by 2 bases, leaving 11 bases between them. CDR3 length: 14 amino acids. In germline, CDR1 is LNHDA, CDR2 SQIVND (reference sequence). The CDR3 sequence is CASSISWGAYEQYF. In DNA, the CDR3 is TGTGCCAGTAGTATCTCTTGGGGGGCCTACGAGCAGTACTTC.

The rearrangement uses TRBV28 and TRBJ1-2; the D gene is possibly TRBD1 (5 bases). The CDR3 has 15 amino acids. Trimming took off 10 bases at V and 8 bases at J, with 26 bases between the two ends. Per germline, CDR1 MDHEN and CDR2 SYDVKM. This CDR3 reads CATTGGGLQLLGYTF. The CDR3 DNA reads as TGTGCCACCACCGGGGGGGGTCTTCAGTTGTTAGGCTACACCTTC.

This clone was detected only a few times. The gene calls are TRBV6-1 and TRBJ2-5; 7 nucleotides line up with TRBD1. J was trimmed by 0 bases and V by 7 bases; bases with no gene match: 8. Germline CDR1 and CDR2: MNHNS and SASEGT. CDR3 length: 15 residues. The DNA for the CDR3 is TGTGCCAGCAACCCGACAGGGTCGGACCAAGAGACCCAGTACTTC. It codes for CASNPTGSDQETQYF.

The chain carries TRBV2 and TRBJ2-1; 7 nucleotides align to TRBD2. The CDR3 is made up of 15 amino acids. V gave up 1 base and J gave up 4 bases; unmatched junction bases: 4. The germline V gene encodes CDR1 SNHLY and CDR2 FYNNEI. The CDR3 DNA follows: TGTGCCAGCAGTGAAGAGCCCGGGGGGTACAATGAGCAGTTCTTC. Translated: CASSEEPGGYNEQFF.

This clone was seen a few times. V and J are TRBV7-3 and TRBJ2-5; tentatively, D is TRBD2 (6 bases). In germline, CDR1 is SGHTA, CDR2 FQGTGA. V lost 5 bases, J lost 2 bases, and 12 bases lay in between. This CDR3 region has 14 residues. In DNA, the CDR3 is TGTGCCAGCAGCCCAGGGACTGTACAAGAGACCCAGTACTTC. Protein sequence: CASSPGTVQETQYF.

The J gene is TRBJ2-2, the V gene TRBV4-3; D unclear. Germline values: CDR1 LGHNA, CDR2 YSLEER. CDR3 size: 15 residues. Trimming shortened V by 1 base and J by 4 bases, and 10 bases separated the two germline ends. The CDR3 bases are TGCGCCAGCAGCCAAGTAAACCGTGCCACCGGGGAGCTGTTTTTT. Residues: CASSQVNRATGELFF.

The gene calls are TRBV7-9 and TRBJ2-3; 7 positions match TRBD1. The CDR3 is 15 amino acids. Trimming cost V 6 bases and J 0 bases; bases outside gene matches: 6. CDR1 SEHNR and CDR2 FQNEAQ come from the germline V gene (reference sequence). The CDR3 reads CASSYTGVSTDTQYF. The CDR3 nucleotides are TGTGCCAGCAGTTATACAGGGGTGAGCACAGATACGCAGTATTTT.

The rearrangement joins TRBV18 to TRBJ2-7, with D perhaps TRBD1 (6 bases). The germline CDR1 and CDR2 sequences are KGHSH and LQKENI. The V end lost 3 bases, the J end lost 0 bases, and 9 bases lay between the germline ends. The CDR3 extends over 14 amino acids. CDR3 in DNA: TGTGCCAGCTCACCGGACAGAAACTCCTACGAGCAGTACTTC. Amino acid sequence: CASSPDRNSYEQYF.

The table lists this clone with a few counts. This chain joins TRBV6-6 and TRBJ2-2, with a possible D match to TRBD2 (6 bases). Looked up from germline, CDR1 is MNHNY and CDR2 is SVGAGI (reference sequence). The CDR3 totals 15 residues. V was clipped by 10 bases and J by 1 base, with 16 bases between them. Written as DNA, the CDR3 is TGTGCCACCAGCGGAGGGACGGAGAACACCGGGGAGCTGTTTTTT. Encoded protein: CATSGGTENTGELFF.

The chain uses TRBV7-6 and TRBJ2-3, with D tentatively TRBD1 (5 bases). The CDR3 has 15 amino acids. Germline V gene data show CDR1 as SGHVS and CDR2 as FNYEAQ. Trimming took off 4 bases at V and 2 bases at J, with 13 bases between the two ends. As DNA, the CDR3 is TGTGCCAGCAGCTCCCCGCCAGGGTACACAGATACGCAGTATTTT. Protein: CASSSPPGYTDTQYF.

The chain recombines TRBV5-4 with TRBJ2-1, with D perhaps matching TRBD2 (6 bases). The V end was cut by 4 bases, the J end by 7 bases, with 12 bases between. The CDR3 totals 13 residues. In germline, CDR1 is SGHNT, CDR2 YYREEE (reference sequence). The CDR3 DNA sequence: TGTGCCAGCAGCAGTGGAGGGAAGAATGAGCAGTTCTTC. This encodes CASSSGGKNEQFF.

The chain recombines TRBV5-5 with TRBJ2-2, with 7 bases that match TRBD2. Trimming cost V 3 bases and J 7 bases; bases outside gene matches: 3. The CDR3 contains 13 residues. CDR1 is SGHKS, CDR2 YYEKEE, per germline (reference sequence). The CDR3: CASSSWEGGELFF. CDR3 nucleotides: TGTGCCAGCAGCTCATGGGAGGGCGGGGAGCTGTTTTTT.

The chain carries TRBV29-1 and TRBJ1-2; D is perhaps TRBD1 (5 bases). The germline V and J ends were trimmed by 1 base and 8 bases, with 14 bases remaining between them. The CDR3 extends over 13 amino acids. Germline V CDR1 and CDR2: SQVTM, ANQGSEA. The CDR3 loop reads CSVEVTGARGYTF. CDR3 DNA sequence: TGCAGCGTTGAAGTTACAGGAGCTAGGGGCTACACCTTC.

This clone was seen just once. The V and J genes are TRBV7-3 and TRBJ2-1; D possibly uses TRBD1 or TRBD2 (6 bases each). The germline V gene encodes CDR1 SGHTA and CDR2 FQGTGA. The CDR3 length is 16 residues. V was clipped by 5 bases and J by 10 bases, with 24 bases between them. In DNA form, the CDR3 reads TGTGCCAGCAGCCCCCGGGCCGGGGGCCGGTTTGACGAGCAGTTCTTC. Its protein product is CASSPRAGGRFDEQFF.

The sample holds a few counts of this clone. The chain combines TRBV7-2 with TRBJ2-2; no clear D. The germline V and J ends were trimmed by 1 base and 1 base, with 7 bases remaining between them. Germline assignment: CDR1 SGHTA and CDR2 FQGNSA. The CDR3 runs to 15 residues. The CDR3 here is CASSLVWVNTGELFF. The CDR3 coding sequence is TGTGCCAGCAGCTTAGTTTGGGTGAACACCGGGGAGCTGTTTTTT. The full variable domain, in which reference TRBV7-2 and TRBJ2-2 provide the parts outside the CDR3, is GAGVSQSPSNKVTEKGKDVELRCDPISGHTALYWYRQSLGQGLEFLIYFQGNSAPDKSGLPSDRFSAERTGGSVSTLTIQRTQQEDSAVYLCASSLVWVNTGELFFGEGSRLTVL.

J is TRBJ1-4 and V is TRBV5-4; 11 nucleotides match TRBD1. Germline loops: CDR1 SGHNT, CDR2 YYREEE (reference sequence). The CDR3 runs to 16 residues. V lost 0 bases, J lost 8 bases, and 6 bases stayed unmatched. CDR3 loop: CASSLDRTGGIEKLFF. In DNA form, the CDR3 reads TGTGCCAGCAGCTTGGACCGGACAGGGGGCATCGAAAAACTGTTTTTT.

The V call is TRBV19, the J call TRBJ2-7; the D is unclear. Germline CDR1 is LNHDA and CDR2 is SQIVND (reference sequence). V lost 2 bases to trimming and J lost 0 bases, with 8 bases between them. This CDR3 comprises 14 residues. CDR3: CASSIYPVSYEQYF. The CDR3 region has the DNA TGTGCCAGTAGTATATATCCAGTCTCCTACGAGCAGTACTTC.

This clone was counted only a few times. This chain connects TRBV5-1 to TRBJ2-7; 7 positions agree with TRBD1. Germline-derived CDR1 and CDR2 are SGHRS and YFSETQ. After removal of 2 bases from V and 5 bases from J, the junction contained 10 bases not matched to a gene. The CDR3 loop spans 15 amino acids. The CDR3 reads CASSFYDRDTDEQYF. As DNA, the CDR3 is TGCGCCAGCAGCTTTTATGACAGGGATACGGACGAGCAGTACTTC.

This clone was detected only a few times. The chain combines TRBV6-1 with TRBJ2-7; TRBD1 matches at 12 bases. This CDR3 contains 14 residues. V shed 7 bases, J shed 3 bases, and the junction held 4 bases outside the gene matches. Germline assignment: CDR1 MNHNS and CDR2 SASEGT. The CDR3 DNA is TGTGCCAGCATCCGGGACAGGGGGCGCTACGAGCAGTACTTC. Translated: CASIRDRGRYEQYF.

This clone was detected only a few times. The chain combines TRBV5-8 with TRBJ2-3; TRBD2 is a possible D gene (6 bases). The V end was cut by 0 bases, the J end by 0 bases, with 17 bases between. The V gene's germline CDR1 is SGHTS and CDR2 YDEGEE. The CDR3 covers 18 residues. The DNA of the CDR3 is TGTGCCAGCAGCTTGGTACTGGGTCGGAGCGGGAGCACAGATACGCAGTATTTT. Protein: CASSLVLGRSGSTDTQYF.

This clone turned up a few times. The chain couples TRBV7-9 to TRBJ2-5; 7 bases are a match to TRBD2. Germline V gene data show CDR1 as SEHNR and CDR2 as FQNEAQ (reference sequence). With V trimmed by 5 bases and J by 10 bases, 7 bases remained unmatched. The CDR3 has 12 amino acids. The CDR3 sequence is CASSTSLADQYF. The CDR3 bases are TGTGCCAGCAGCACCTCCCTAGCGGACCAGTACTTC.

The chain links TRBV19 to TRBJ2-7; 10 bases match TRBD1. This CDR3 region has 14 residues. CDR1 LNHDA and CDR2 SQIVND come from the germline V gene (reference sequence). V gave up 6 bases and J gave up 6 bases; unmatched junction bases: 8. CDR3 region: CASSRRDRGIEQYF. The CDR3 DNA follows: TGTGCCAGTAGCCGCAGGGACAGGGGAATCGAGCAGTACTTC.

V and J are TRBV9 and TRBJ2-2; possibly TRBD2 for D (5 bases). The CDR3 has 15 amino acids. CDR1 is SGDLS and CDR2 is YYNGEE in the germline V gene. With 0 bases removed from V and 6 bases from J, the gap between germline ends came to 12 bases. In DNA, the CDR3 is TGTGCCAGCAGCGTAGCTGGGAGTCGGGCCGGGGAGCTGTTTTTT. Its translation is CASSVAGSRAGELFF.

As DNA, the CDR3 is TGTGCCAGCAGTTACTCCCAGGGACAGGGCAACATTCAGTACTTC. Residues: CASSYSQGQGNIQYF. The genes are TRBV6-6 and TRBJ2-4; 9 positions agree with TRBD1. Trimming cost V 0 bases and J 7 bases; bases outside gene matches: 4. Germline assignment: CDR1 MNHNY and CDR2 SVGAGI (reference sequence). CDR3 length: 15 residues.

This clone was seen a handful of times. CDR3 sequence (DNA): TGTGCCAGCGCCACGGTCCGGTGGGAGGGTGTTGGAAACACCATATATTTT. Translating gives CASATVRWEGVGNTIYF. The rearrangement uses TRBV2 and TRBJ1-3; no definite D call. In germline, CDR1 is SNHLY, CDR2 FYNNEI. This CDR3 has 17 amino acids. V gave up 8 bases and J gave up 3 bases, with 23 bases separating them.

In its sample, this clone was seen a few times. One end of the junction is discordant with germline, which a read error may explain. This chain uses TRBV2 with TRBJ2-5; D is uncertain. CDR3 length: 13 residues. Germline CDR1 and CDR2: SNHLY and FYNNEI. The CDR3 region is CASRKDGDEIQYF. The CDR3 coding sequence is TGTGCCAGCAGGAAAGACGGAGATGAGATCCAGTACTTC.